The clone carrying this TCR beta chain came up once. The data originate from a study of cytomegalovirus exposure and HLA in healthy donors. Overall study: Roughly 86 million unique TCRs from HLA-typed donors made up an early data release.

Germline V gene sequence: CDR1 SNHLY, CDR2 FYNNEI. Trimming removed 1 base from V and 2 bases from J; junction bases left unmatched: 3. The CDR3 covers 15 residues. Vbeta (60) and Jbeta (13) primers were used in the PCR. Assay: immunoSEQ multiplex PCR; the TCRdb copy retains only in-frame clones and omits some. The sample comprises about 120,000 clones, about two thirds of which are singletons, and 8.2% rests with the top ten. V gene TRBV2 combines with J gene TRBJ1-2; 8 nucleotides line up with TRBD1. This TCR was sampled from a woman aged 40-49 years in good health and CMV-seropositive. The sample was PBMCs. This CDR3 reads CASSEGGQGNYGYTF. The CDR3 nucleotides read TGTGCCAGCAGTGAAGGAGGACAGGGCAACTATGGCTACACCTTC.